The clone carrying this T cell receptor beta chain has a count of ten or more. Its antigen is still unknown. This specimen comes from a study of T cells after yellow fever vaccination. Study details: When fractions had low cell numbers, they were prepared with SMART-Seq v4 Ultra Low Input.

Germline CDR1 and CDR2: DFQATT and SNEGSKA (reference sequence). This CDR3 is built from 13 residues. Trimming left V 3 bases short and J 0 bases short, with 7 bases between. Study observations and caveats: Most primary-vaccination clones recurred post-booster (roughly 97% CD4, around 90% CD8).

5'RACE template switching added a universal primer site and UMIs to TCR cDNA. TCRdb re-analysed the 5' RACE reads in MiXCR, keeping a single row per CDR3 protein. Here the sample spans 95,000 to 100,000 distinct CDR3 sequences, 4.5% to 6% being singletons. This sample comprised CD8+ T cells sorted from PBMCs, obtained 10 days after the yellow fever booster vaccination. The sequence came from a man younger than 30 who received the YFV17D yellow fever vaccine. The chain has TRBV20-1 and TRBJ2-3; D not resolved. CDR3 sequence (DNA): TGCAGTGCTAGGGCCTCTAGCACAGATACGCAGTATTTT. Encoded protein: CSARASSTDTQYF.